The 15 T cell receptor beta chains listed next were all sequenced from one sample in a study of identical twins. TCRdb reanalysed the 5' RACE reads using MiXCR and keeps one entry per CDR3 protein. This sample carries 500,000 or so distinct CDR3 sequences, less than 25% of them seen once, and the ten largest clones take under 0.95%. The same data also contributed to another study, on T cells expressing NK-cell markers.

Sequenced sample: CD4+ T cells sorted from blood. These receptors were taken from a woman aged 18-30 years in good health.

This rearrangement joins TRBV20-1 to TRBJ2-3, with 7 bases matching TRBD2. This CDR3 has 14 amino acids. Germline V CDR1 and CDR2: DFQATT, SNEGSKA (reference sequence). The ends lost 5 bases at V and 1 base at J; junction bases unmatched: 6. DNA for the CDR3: TGCAGTGCTGACCGGGACTACCGCACAGATACGCAGTATTTT. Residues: CSADRDYRTDTQYF.

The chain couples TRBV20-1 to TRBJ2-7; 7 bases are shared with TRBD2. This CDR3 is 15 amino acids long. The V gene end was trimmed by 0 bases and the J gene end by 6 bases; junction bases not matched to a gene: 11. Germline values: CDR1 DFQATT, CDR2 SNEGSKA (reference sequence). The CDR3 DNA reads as TGCAGTGCTAGAGAGTCCGAGACTAGCTATATCGAGCAGTACTTC. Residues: CSARESETSYIEQYF.

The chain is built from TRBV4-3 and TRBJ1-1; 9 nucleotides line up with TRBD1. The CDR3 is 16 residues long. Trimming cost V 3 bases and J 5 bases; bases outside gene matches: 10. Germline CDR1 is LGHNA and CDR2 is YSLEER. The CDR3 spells CASSHMGTGSDTEAFF. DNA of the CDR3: TGCGCCAGCAGCCATATGGGGACAGGGAGTGATACTGAAGCTTTCTTT.

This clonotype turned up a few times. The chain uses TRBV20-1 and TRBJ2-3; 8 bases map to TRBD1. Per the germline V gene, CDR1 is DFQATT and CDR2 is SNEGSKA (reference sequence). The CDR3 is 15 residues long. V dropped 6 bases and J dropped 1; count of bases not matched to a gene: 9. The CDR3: CSATFPGGGTDTQYF. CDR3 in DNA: TGCAGTGCCACTTTCCCAGGGGGCGGCACAGATACGCAGTATTTT.

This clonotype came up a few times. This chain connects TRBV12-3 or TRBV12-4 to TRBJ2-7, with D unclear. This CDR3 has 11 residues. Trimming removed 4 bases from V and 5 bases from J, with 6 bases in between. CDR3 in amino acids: CASSYHHEQYF. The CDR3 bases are TGTGCCAGCAGTTATCACCACGAGCAGTACTTC.

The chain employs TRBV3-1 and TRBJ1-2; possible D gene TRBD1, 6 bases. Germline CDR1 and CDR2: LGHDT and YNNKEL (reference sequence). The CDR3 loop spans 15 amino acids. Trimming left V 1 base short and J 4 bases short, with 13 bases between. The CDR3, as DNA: TGTGCCAGCAGCCAAGGCGTCGGACAGTCCTATGGCTACACCTTC. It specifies CASSQGVGQSYGYTF.

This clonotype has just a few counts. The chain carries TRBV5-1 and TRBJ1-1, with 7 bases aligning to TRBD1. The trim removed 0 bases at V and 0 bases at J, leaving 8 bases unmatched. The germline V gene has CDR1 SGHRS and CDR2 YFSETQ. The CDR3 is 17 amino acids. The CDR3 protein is CASSLGGTGELNTEAFF. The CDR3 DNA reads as TGCGCCAGCAGCTTGGGGGGAACAGGGGAGCTGAACACTGAAGCTTTCTTT. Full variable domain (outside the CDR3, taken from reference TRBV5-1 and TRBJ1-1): KAGVTQTPRYLIKTRGQQVTLSCSPISGHRSVSWYQQTPGQGLQFLFEYFSETQRNKGNFPGRFSGRQFSNSRSEMNVSTLELGDSALYLCASSLGGTGELNTEAFFGQGTRLTVV.

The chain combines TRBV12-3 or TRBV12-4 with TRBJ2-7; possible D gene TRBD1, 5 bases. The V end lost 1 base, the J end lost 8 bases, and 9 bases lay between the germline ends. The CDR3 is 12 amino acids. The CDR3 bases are TGTGCCAGCAGTTTAGAGGGGTTCAAGCAGTACTTC. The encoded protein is CASSLEGFKQYF.

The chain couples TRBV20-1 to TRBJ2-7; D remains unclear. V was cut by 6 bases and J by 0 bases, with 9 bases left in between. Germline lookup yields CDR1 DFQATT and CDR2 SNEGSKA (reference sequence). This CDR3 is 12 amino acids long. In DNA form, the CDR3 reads TGCAGTGCCTCGACTGACTCCTACGAGCAGTACTTC. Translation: CSASTDSYEQYF.

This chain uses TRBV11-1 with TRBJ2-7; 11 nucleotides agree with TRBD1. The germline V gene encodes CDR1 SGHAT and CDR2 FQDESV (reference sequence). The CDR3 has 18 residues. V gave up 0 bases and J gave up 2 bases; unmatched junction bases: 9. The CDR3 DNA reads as TGTGCCAGCAGCTTAGCGCCGGGACAGGGGGTAAAGGCCTACGAGCAGTACTTC. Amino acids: CASSLAPGQGVKAYEQYF.

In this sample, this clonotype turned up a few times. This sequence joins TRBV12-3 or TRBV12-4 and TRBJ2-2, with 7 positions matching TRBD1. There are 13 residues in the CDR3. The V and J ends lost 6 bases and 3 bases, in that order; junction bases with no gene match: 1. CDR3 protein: CASSTGDTGELFF. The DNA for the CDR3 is TGTGCCAGCAGCACAGGGGACACCGGGGAGCTGTTTTTT.

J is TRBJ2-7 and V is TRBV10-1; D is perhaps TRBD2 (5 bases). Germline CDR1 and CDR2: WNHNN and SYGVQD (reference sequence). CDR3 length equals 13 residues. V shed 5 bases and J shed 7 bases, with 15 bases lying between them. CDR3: CASSPGLGKEQYF. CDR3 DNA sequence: TGCGCCAGCAGTCCTGGACTGGGGAAAGAGCAGTACTTC.

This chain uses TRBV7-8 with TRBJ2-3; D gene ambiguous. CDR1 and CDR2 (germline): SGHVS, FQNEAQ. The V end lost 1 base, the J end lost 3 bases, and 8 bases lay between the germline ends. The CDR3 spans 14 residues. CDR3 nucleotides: TGTGCCAGCAGCTTAGTATTTAAGACAGATACGCAGTATTTT. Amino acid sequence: CASSLVFKTDTQYF.

Here the CDR3 DNA reads TGCAGTGCTGCCGGGACAGGGACTCTCAACTATGGCTACACCTTC. Protein product: CSAAGTGTLNYGYTF. This chain connects TRBV20-1 to TRBJ1-2; 9 positions match TRBD1. Germline V CDR1 and CDR2: DFQATT, SNEGSKA (reference sequence). CDR3 length: 15 amino acids. J gave up 2 bases and V 5 bases, and 9 bases lay outside the gene matches.

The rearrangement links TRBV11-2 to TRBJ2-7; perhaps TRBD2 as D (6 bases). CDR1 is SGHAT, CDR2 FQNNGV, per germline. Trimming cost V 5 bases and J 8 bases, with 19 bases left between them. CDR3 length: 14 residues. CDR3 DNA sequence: TGTGCCAGCAGCCGGGCGGGGACCAGACTTAAGCAGTACTTC. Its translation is CASSRAGTRLKQYF. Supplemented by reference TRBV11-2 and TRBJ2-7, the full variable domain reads EAGVAQSPRYKIIEKRQSVAFWCNPISGHATLYWYQQILGQGPKLLIQFQNNGVVDDSQLPKDRFSAERLKGVDSTLKIQPAKLEDSAVYLCASSRAGTRLKQYFGPGTRLTVT.